The 15 T cell receptor beta chains listed next were all sequenced from one sample in a study of blood T cells in healthy people across ages. A sample-barcoded 5' primer and a J-beta primer mix were used in a second PCR of about 6 to 12 cycles. TCRdb used MiXCR to reprocess the 5' RACE reads, holding one entry per CDR3 protein. The sample records 950,000 to 1,200,000 distinct CDR3 sequences, around two fifths being singletons. Source material: blood. Every receptor here comes from a man between 18 and 29 years old in good health.

This clonotype has a handful of counts. The rearrangement uses TRBV20-1 and TRBJ2-7; D uncertain. The V gene lost 0 bases and the J gene lost 1 base, with 13 bases spanning the gap. CDR1 is DFQATT and CDR2 is SNEGSKA in the germline V gene (reference sequence). This CDR3 region has 15 residues. CDR3: CSARDPGQVSYEQYF. In DNA, the CDR3 is TGCAGTGCTAGAGATCCGGGTCAGGTTTCCTACGAGCAGTACTTC.

The chain has TRBV7-9 and TRBJ2-7; 8 bases line up with TRBD2. In germline, CDR1 is SEHNR, CDR2 FQNEAQ (reference sequence). This CDR3 has 16 residues. J gave up 7 bases and V 5 bases, and 16 bases lay outside the gene matches. The DNA for the CDR3 is TGTGCCAGCAGCCTGTTAGCGGGGATCTCCTACAATGAGCAGTACTTC. This gives the protein CASSLLAGISYNEQYF.

This clonotype was found a few times. The rearrangement joins TRBV20-1 to TRBJ2-1; 14 positions match TRBD2. With 1 base clipped from V and 7 bases from J, the junction kept 6 bases outside the gene matches. Germline-derived CDR1 and CDR2 are DFQATT and SNEGSKA (reference sequence). This CDR3 has 16 amino acids. The CDR3 DNA follows: TGCAGTGCTAGAGTTGGGACTAGCGGGGGAATTAATGAGCAGTTCTTC. Protein: CSARVGTSGGINEQFF.

The chain combines TRBV7-9 with TRBJ1-2; D uncertain. The CDR3 has 16 residues. V dropped 0 bases and J dropped 0 bases, with 11 bases sitting between them. Germline CDR1 reads SEHNR; CDR2 reads FQNEAQ (reference sequence). CDR3 DNA sequence: TGTGCCAGCAGCTTAGCGTACACGGTAGCTAACTATGGCTACACCTTC. It yields the protein CASSLAYTVANYGYTF.

The CDR3 sequence: CASRLLGTGGVNTEAFF. CDR3 nucleotides: TGTGCCAGCAGACTTCTTGGGACAGGGGGGGTGAACACTGAAGCTTTCTTT. The genes are TRBV27 and TRBJ1-1, with 11 bases lining up with TRBD1. The CDR3 runs 17 residues. Unmatched junction bases numbered 9, after V lost 6 bases and J lost 0 bases. Germline assignment: CDR1 MNHEY and CDR2 SMNVEV (reference sequence).

In its sample, this clonotype was seen a few times. V and J are TRBV12-3 or TRBV12-4 and TRBJ2-3; no definite D call. V lost 7 bases and J 2 bases, leaving 16 bases between the germline ends. This CDR3 is built from 15 residues. The CDR3 DNA is TGTGCCAGCACTCCTTCGGGCAAAAACACAGATACGCAGTATTTT. This encodes CASTPSGKNTDTQYF.

In this sample, this clonotype turned up many times. The chain employs TRBV7-9 and TRBJ1-2; 8 nucleotides match TRBD1. Unmatched junction bases numbered 9, after V lost 5 bases and J lost 1 base. The CDR3 extends over 16 amino acids. CDR1 and CDR2 from the germline V gene are SEHNR and FQNEAQ (reference sequence). The CDR3 sequence is CASSPDRGLDNYGYTF. CDR3 nucleotides: TGTGCCAGCAGCCCTGACAGGGGCCTCGATAACTATGGCTACACCTTC.

The chain employs TRBV5-1 and TRBJ2-3; no clear D gene. Germline V gives CDR1 SGHRS, CDR2 YFSETQ. The ends were cut back, 4 bases at V and 0 bases at J, with 18 bases in the middle. The CDR3 totals 17 residues. CDR3 bases: TGCGCCAGCAGCCCGACGGCCGGGCGCACTAGCACAGATACGCAGTATTTT. Amino acid sequence: CASSPTAGRTSTDTQYF.

This chain joins TRBV27 and TRBJ1-6; D remains ambiguous. In germline, CDR1 is MNHEY, CDR2 SMNVEV (reference sequence). The CDR3 sequence is 10 residues long. Deletions cut 8 bases from V and 15 bases from J, with 11 bases between. CDR3 sequence (DNA): TGTGCCAGCGGCTTTCCCGACCTCCACTTT. This encodes CASGFPDLHF.

The gene calls are TRBV5-1 and TRBJ2-7; TRBD2 matches at 7 bases. V dropped 2 bases and J dropped 7; count of bases not matched to a gene: 9. The CDR3 has 14 residues. The germline V gene has CDR1 SGHRS and CDR2 YFSETQ. The CDR3 DNA reads as TGCGCCAGCAGCTTTGGGGGGGGAACCAATGAGCAGTACTTC. Amino acid sequence: CASSFGGGTNEQYF.

The genes are TRBV4-1 and TRBJ2-3; 7 bases are a match to TRBD2. The junction had 4 bases not matched to a gene; V was cut back by 1 base and J by 0 bases. Looked up from germline, CDR1 is MGHRA and CDR2 is YSYEKL. The CDR3 runs 16 residues. The CDR3 coding sequence is TGCGCCAGCAGCCAAGGGGCCGGGGGGAGCACAGATACGCAGTATTTT. It translates to CASSQGAGGSTDTQYF.

The V gene is TRBV7-2, the J gene TRBJ1-5; no clear D gene. Germline CDR1 is SGHTA and CDR2 is FQGNSA. Trimming pared 3 bases from V and 3 bases from J, leaving 15 bases between. This CDR3 comprises 16 residues. The chain's CDR3 is CASSLEGGWDNQPQHF. CDR3 nucleotides: TGTGCCAGCAGCTTGGAGGGAGGATGGGACAATCAGCCCCAGCATTTT.

In its sample, this clonotype was seen a few times. Here the CDR3 reads CASEEAFF. The CDR3, as DNA: TGTGCAAGCGAGGAAGCTTTCTTT. This rearrangement joins TRBV2 to TRBJ1-1; no definite D call. In germline, CDR1 is SNHLY, CDR2 FYNNEI. This CDR3 region has 8 residues.

A few counts support this clonotype. The chain recombines TRBV7-2 with TRBJ1-2; D is ambiguous. The CDR3 is 13 residues long. Trimming cost V 5 bases and J 4 bases, with 11 bases left between them. Germline loops: CDR1 SGHTA, CDR2 FQGNSA. CDR3 sequence (DNA): TGTGCCAGCAGCCCCTTAGGATTCTATGGCTACACCTTC. This encodes CASSPLGFYGYTF. The full variable domain, its missing parts supplied by reference TRBV7-2 and TRBJ1-2, is GAGVSQSPSNKVTEKGKDVELRCDPISGHTALYWYRQSLGQGLEFLIYFQGNSAPDKSGLPSDRFSAERTGGSVSTLTIQRTQQEDSAVYLCASSPLGFYGYTFGSGTRLTVV.

The V and J genes are TRBV11-2 and TRBJ2-4; TRBD1 is a possible D gene (5 bases). Judging by the DNA end, TRBJ2-5 fits better; the J call may be wrong. Germline-derived CDR1 and CDR2 are SGHAT and FQNNGV. This CDR3 has 16 residues. CDR3 sequence (DNA): TGTGCCAGCAGCCCACCGCAAAAGGGGTTGGGGGAGACCCAGTACTTC. Its translation: CASSPPQKGLGETQYF.